The 26 T cell receptor beta chains presented below share a single source sample, sequenced in a study of cytomegalovirus exposure and HLA in healthy donors. This PCR relied on a set of 60 Vbeta primers and 13 Jbeta primers. Generated by immunoSEQ multiplex PCR, the TCRdb table keeps only in-frame clones and is missing some. The table has about 190,000 clones, over 70% seen once. Specimen: PBMCs. The receptors come from a woman aged 25 to 45 in good health and CMV-seropositive.

The chain combines TRBV11-2 with TRBJ2-7, with 7 bases fitting TRBD1. The germline V gene has CDR1 SGHAT and CDR2 FQNNGV. CDR3 size: 14 residues. The ends lost 1 base at V and 2 bases at J; junction bases unmatched: 2. CDR3 protein: CASSLGQGAYEQYF. Written as DNA, the CDR3 is TGTGCCAGCAGCTTAGGACAGGGCGCCTACGAGCAGTACTTC. The full variable domain, with the rest looked up from reference TRBV11-2 and TRBJ2-7, is EAGVAQSPRYKIIEKRQSVAFWCNPISGHATLYWYQQILGQGPKLLIQFQNNGVVDDSQLPKDRFSAERLKGVDSTLKIQPAKLEDSAVYLCASSLGQGAYEQYFGPGTRLTVT.

The chain joins TRBV10-3 to TRBJ2-2; the match to TRBD1 covers 8 bases. Germline V lookup: CDR1 ENHRY, CDR2 SYGVKD. The J segment lost 5 bases and the V segment lost 10 bases, leaving 15 bases of the junction unmatched. There are 16 residues in the CDR3. CDR3: CASPNKGQGRTGELFF. Here the CDR3 DNA reads TGTGCCAGCCCCAATAAAGGACAGGGTAGAACCGGGGAGCTGTTTTTT.

The chain carries TRBV5-6 and TRBJ2-7, with 10 nucleotides matching TRBD2. V lost 2 bases, J lost 3 bases, and 2 bases stayed unmatched. This CDR3 has 14 residues. Germline-derived CDR1 and CDR2 are SGHDT and YYEEEE. The CDR3 spells CASSFWTSGYEQYF. Here the CDR3 DNA reads TGTGCCAGCAGCTTTTGGACTAGCGGCTACGAGCAGTACTTC. Based on the CDR3 plus reference TRBV5-6 and TRBJ2-7, the full variable domain is DAGVTQSPTHLIKTRGQQVTLRCSPKSGHDTVSWYQQALGQGPQFIFQYYEEEERQRGNFPDRFSGHQFPNYSSELNVNALLLGDSALYLCASSFWTSGYEQYFGPGTRLTVT.

V gene TRBV5-1 combines with J gene TRBJ2-7; 8 nucleotides line up with TRBD1. CDR3 size: 14 residues. Trimming took 3 bases from V and 6 from J; bases not matched to a gene: 8. Germline V gene lookup returns CDR1 SGHRS and CDR2 YFSETQ. The CDR3 loop is CASSSSGQVAEQYF. In nucleotides, the CDR3 is TGCGCCAGCAGCTCATCGGGACAGGTTGCCGAGCAGTACTTC.

The CDR3 here is CASSKTSGRAEQYF. CDR3 coding DNA: TGTGCCAGCAGTAAGACTAGCGGGAGAGCCGAGCAGTACTTC. This sequence joins TRBV6-6 and TRBJ2-7, with 12 nucleotides matching TRBD2. J was trimmed by 6 bases and V by 5 bases; bases with no gene match: 5. This CDR3 is 14 amino acids long. CDR1 is MNHNY, CDR2 SVGAGI, per germline (reference sequence).

The chain links TRBV15 to TRBJ2-3; no definite D call. V was cut by 1 base and J by 4 bases, with 3 bases left in between. Per germline, CDR1 LNHNV and CDR2 YYDKDF (reference sequence). The CDR3 loop spans 12 amino acids. CDR3: CATSRAADTQYF. Written as DNA, the CDR3 is TGTGCCACCAGCAGAGCGGCAGATACGCAGTATTTT.

The genes are TRBV6-5 and TRBJ1-4; D gene uncertain. The CDR3 is 14 residues long. V was shortened by 9 bases and J by 3 bases, with 14 bases between the two germline ends. Germline V gene data show CDR1 as MNHEY and CDR2 as SVGAGI. Here the CDR3 reads CASTPVMANEKLFF. CDR3 bases: TGTGCCAGTACACCCGTCATGGCTAATGAAAAACTGTTTTTT.

Note on this clone: The same CDR3 arises from other DNA sequences in this sample as well. The chain employs TRBV28 and TRBJ2-3; D remains ambiguous. Germline V lookup: CDR1 MDHEN, CDR2 SYDVKM. The CDR3 is 12 amino acids. V was clipped by 6 bases and J by 6 bases, with 10 bases between them. Written as DNA, the CDR3 is TGTGCCAGCAGCCCCCAGGTGGATACGCAGTATTTT. Translating gives CASSPQVDTQYF.

The rearrangement joins TRBV19 to TRBJ2-1, with D perhaps matching TRBD2 (7 bases). This CDR3 comprises 15 residues. The V gene lost 3 bases and the J gene lost 0 bases, with 9 bases spanning the gap. Germline V CDR1 and CDR2: LNHDA, SQIVND (reference sequence). The CDR3 sequence: CASSMGGGSYNEQFF. The CDR3 nucleotides are TGTGCCAGTAGTATGGGAGGGGGCTCCTACAATGAGCAGTTCTTC.

V and J are TRBV5-4 and TRBJ2-3; 13 bases fit TRBD2. Germline loops: CDR1 SGHNT, CDR2 YYREEE (reference sequence). The ends lost 5 bases at V and 4 bases at J; junction bases unmatched: 7. There are 16 residues in the CDR3. CDR3 in amino acids: CASSPGLAGVSDTQYF. The CDR3 DNA sequence: TGTGCCAGCAGTCCAGGACTAGCGGGAGTTTCAGATACGCAGTATTTT. The variable domain in full, with the rest retrieved from reference TRBV5-4 and TRBJ2-3, is ETGVTQSPTHLIKTRGQQVTLRCSSQSGHNTVSWYQQALGQGPQFIFQYYREEENGRGNFPPRFSGLQFPNYSSELNVNALELDDSALYLCASSPGLAGVSDTQYFGPGTRLTVL.

The chain employs TRBV11-3 and TRBJ2-5; 9 bases align to TRBD2. The DNA end lines up better with TRBJ2-7; the J call may be wrong. From germline, CDR1 is SGHNT and CDR2 YENEEA. CDR3 length: 14 residues. The CDR3 sequence: CASSPTSGSYEQYF. The CDR3 DNA follows: TGTGCCAGCAGCCCGACTAGCGGTTCCTACGAGCAGTACTTC.

The rearrangement joins TRBV6-5 to TRBJ2-7; perhaps TRBD2 as D (6 bases). Germline V gene data show CDR1 as MNHEY and CDR2 as SVGAGI. This CDR3 has 14 residues. Trimming shortened V by 6 bases and J by 2 bases, and 14 bases separated the two germline ends. Here the CDR3 reads CASSPGAFTYEQYF. The CDR3 DNA follows: TGTGCCAGCAGCCCGGGAGCCTTCACCTACGAGCAGTACTTC.

The chain uses TRBV2 and TRBJ1-1, with D possibly TRBD1 on 6 matching bases. The CDR3 sequence is 13 residues long. From germline, CDR1 is SNHLY and CDR2 FYNNEI. The V end lost 6 bases, the J end lost 6 bases, and 14 bases lay between the germline ends. The CDR3 DNA reads TGTGCCAGCAGGTTACAGGGCAACGCTGAAGCTTTCTTT. This encodes CASRLQGNAEAFF.

The genes are TRBV29-1 and TRBJ2-7, with TRBD1 identical over 7 bases. Germline-derived CDR1 and CDR2 are SQVTM and ANQGSEA. Trimming took 4 bases from V and 4 from J; bases not matched to a gene: 13. The CDR3 is made up of 15 amino acids. CDR3 in DNA: TGCAGCGTTGCGGATTTGACAGGGCCCCCATACGAGCAGTACTTC. Translation gives CSVADLTGPPYEQYF.

This chain joins TRBV6-6 and TRBJ1-6; 8 nucleotides line up with TRBD1. The CDR3 runs 16 residues. Germline loops: CDR1 MNHNY, CDR2 SVGAGI (reference sequence). V shed 2 bases, J shed 5 bases, and the junction held 5 bases outside the gene matches. In DNA form, the CDR3 reads TGTGCCAGCAGTTACAGTACAGGGGGTAATAATTCACCCCTCCACTTT. The encoded protein is CASSYSTGGNNSPLHF.

The J gene is TRBJ1-2, the V gene TRBV28; 7 bases match TRBD1. V was clipped by 5 bases and J by 4 bases; unmatched bases: 10. Germline CDR1 reads MDHEN; CDR2 reads SYDVKM. This CDR3 spans 15 amino acids. CDR3 in amino acids: CASSILQGSGYGYTF. The CDR3 nucleotides are TGTGCCAGCAGTATACTACAGGGGAGTGGCTATGGCTACACCTTC.

The chain links TRBV18 to TRBJ2-7, with 11 bases lining up with TRBD2. V shed 5 bases, J shed 0 bases, and the junction held 6 bases outside the gene matches. The V gene's germline CDR1 is KGHSH and CDR2 LQKENI. The CDR3 is 16 amino acids. CDR3 protein: CASSALAGDPSYEQYF. CDR3 nucleotide sequence: TGTGCCAGCTCAGCACTAGCGGGAGACCCCTCCTACGAGCAGTACTTC.

The V call is TRBV28, the J call TRBJ2-1; a weak D match, TRBD1 (6 bases). This CDR3 has 15 residues. Trimming pared 2 bases from V and 4 bases from J, leaving 12 bases between. Germline V gives CDR1 MDHEN, CDR2 SYDVKM. The CDR3 here is CASSLRTEVYNEQFF. The CDR3 DNA reads TGTGCCAGCAGTTTACGGACAGAAGTTTACAATGAGCAGTTCTTC.

This chain links TRBV5-4 with TRBJ2-5; D is perhaps TRBD2 (6 bases). Trimming took 0 bases from V and 5 from J, leaving 14 bases between them. Germline-derived CDR1 and CDR2 are SGHNT and YYREEE (reference sequence). The CDR3 contains 15 residues. CDR3 loop: CASSLGRDGMETQYF. For the CDR3, the DNA is TGTGCCAGCAGCTTGGGGCGGGATGGAATGGAGACCCAGTACTTC.

The genes are TRBV9 and TRBJ1-1; a weak D match, TRBD1 (6 bases). The CDR3 runs 14 residues. The germline V gene has CDR1 SGDLS and CDR2 YYNGEE. The V end was cut by 3 bases, the J end by 0 bases, with 9 bases between. The CDR3 sequence is CASSAGHLNTEAFF. In DNA form, the CDR3 reads TGTGCCAGCAGCGCGGGACACTTGAACACTGAAGCTTTCTTT.

This clone was picked up a small number of times. V gene TRBV4-2 combines with J gene TRBJ1-1, with D perhaps TRBD1 (6 bases). Trimming took 0 bases from V and 8 from J, leaving 13 bases between them. The CDR3 spans 14 residues. Germline assignment: CDR1 LGHNA and CDR2 YNFKEQ. DNA of the CDR3: TGTGCCAGCAGCCAAGATAGGGCAGGGGTGGAAGCTTTCTTT. Encoded protein: CASSQDRAGVEAFF.

This clone has only one observation. The chain couples TRBV4-1 to TRBJ2-1, with 8 bases matching TRBD2. V lost 0 bases to trimming and J lost 5 bases; unmatched junction nucleotides: 6. Germline lookup yields CDR1 MGHRA and CDR2 YSYEKL. This CDR3 comprises 16 residues. Here the CDR3 DNA reads TGCGCCAGCAGCCAAGATCAGGTAGCGGGAAACAATGAGCAGTTCTTC. Residues: CASSQDQVAGNNEQFF.

The chain has TRBV7-2 and TRBJ2-5, with D unresolved. This CDR3 is built from 15 residues. Trimming removed 0 bases at V and 1 base at J, with 9 bases between. CDR1 and CDR2 (germline): SGHTA, FQGNSA. As DNA, the CDR3 is TGTGCCAGCAGCTTAGCCGCGCCTGTCCAAGAGACCCAGTACTTC. Protein sequence: CASSLAAPVQETQYF.

This clone was seen a few times. This rearrangement joins TRBV19 to TRBJ1-5, with D tentatively TRBD1 (6 bases). The V and J ends lost 2 bases and 1 base respectively, with 12 bases between them. CDR3 length: 16 residues. Germline V gene data show CDR1 as LNHDA and CDR2 as SQIVND (reference sequence). The CDR3 loop reads CASSITRGRSNQPQHF. CDR3 in DNA: TGTGCCAGTAGTATAACCAGGGGCAGAAGCAATCAGCCCCAGCATTTT.

The chain links TRBV2 to TRBJ1-2; 8 bases map to TRBD1. Germline V gene sequence: CDR1 SNHLY, CDR2 FYNNEI. The J segment lost 2 bases and the V segment lost 2 bases, leaving 13 bases of the junction unmatched. The CDR3 has 18 amino acids. The CDR3 coding sequence is TGTGCCAGCAGTGAAAGTCCCATAAGGACAGGGCTGAACTATGGCTACACCTTC. Its protein is CASSESPIRTGLNYGYTF.

This clone has a handful of counts. This sequence joins TRBV28 and TRBJ1-1; 8 bases align to TRBD1. V was clipped by 3 bases and J by 1 base; unmatched bases: 4. This CDR3 has 15 residues. CDR1 MDHEN and CDR2 SYDVKM come from the germline V gene. CDR3 residues: CASSFRGLRNTEAFF. The CDR3 DNA reads TGTGCCAGCAGTTTCAGGGGGCTAAGGAACACTGAAGCTTTCTTT.